The sequence of this T cell receptor beta chain was determined in a study of blood T cell repertoires in COVID-19. Across the whole study: Specimens from acute and convalescent COVID-19 originated in the United States, Italy and Spain. Sources were T cells, B-cell-depleted T cells, or PBMCs; the material itself was cDNA or gDNA.

Between the trimmed V and J ends, which lost 3 bases and 1 base, there was a span of 10 bases. CDR1 is LNHDA, CDR2 SQIVND, per germline (reference sequence). CDR3 length equals 15 residues. Per the study methods: Estimates of nucleated cell counts were drawn from the amplification of reference gene primers. Profiling relied on immunoSEQ multiplex PCR, and the TCRdb table lists in-frame clones only, not all of them. That table gives V, J and clone size, and the DNA gave D and trimming. Of around 180,000 clones in the sample, approximately 80% were seen once. The rearrangement joins TRBV19 to TRBJ1-3, with TRBD1 as a possible D gene (5 bases). The clonotype originates from a human donor in a cohort sampled during active COVID-19. Sequencing input: peripheral blood. The CDR3 sequence: CASSILRQSGNTIYF. CDR3 nucleotides: TGTGCCAGTAGTATCCTAAGACAGTCTGGAAACACCATATATTTT.